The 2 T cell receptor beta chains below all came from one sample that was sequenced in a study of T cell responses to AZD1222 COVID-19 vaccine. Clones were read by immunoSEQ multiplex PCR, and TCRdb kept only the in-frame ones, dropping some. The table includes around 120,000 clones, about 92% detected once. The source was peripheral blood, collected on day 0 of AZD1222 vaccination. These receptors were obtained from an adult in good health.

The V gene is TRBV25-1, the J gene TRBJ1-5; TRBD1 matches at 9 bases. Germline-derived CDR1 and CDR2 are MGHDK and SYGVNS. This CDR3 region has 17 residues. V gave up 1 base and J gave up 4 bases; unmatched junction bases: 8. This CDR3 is CASSESPTGTGNQPQHF. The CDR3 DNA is TGTGCCAGCAGTGAATCCCCCACCGGGACAGGGAATCAGCCCCAGCATTTT. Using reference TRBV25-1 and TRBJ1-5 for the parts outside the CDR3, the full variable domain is EADIYQTPRYLVIGTGKKITLECSQTMGHDKMYWYQQDPGMELHLIHYSYGVNSTEKGDLSSESTVSRIRTEHFPLTLESARPSHTSQYLCASSESPTGTGNQPQHFGDGTRLSIL.

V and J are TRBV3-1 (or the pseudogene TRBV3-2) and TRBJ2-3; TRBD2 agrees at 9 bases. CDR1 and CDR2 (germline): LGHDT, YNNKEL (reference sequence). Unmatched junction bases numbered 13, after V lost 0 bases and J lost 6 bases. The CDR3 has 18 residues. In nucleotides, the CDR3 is TGTGCCAGCAGCCAAGATAGATTAGCGGGGGCCAGAGGCGATACGCAGTATTTT. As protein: CASSQDRLAGARGDTQYF.